The 3 T cell receptor beta chains listed next were all sequenced from one sample in a study of control samples from healthy donors and cancer patients. The protocol was immunoSEQ multiplex PCR, while the TCRdb copy is restricted to in-frame clones and leaves out a portion. The sample carries 95,000 to 120,000 clones, roughly four fifths recorded once. Source material: blood. These receptors all stem from a man aged 18 to 30 in good health.

The chain is built from TRBV4-2 and TRBJ1-2; maybe TRBD1 (5 bases). Germline CDR1 LGHNA, CDR2 YNFKEQ. V was cut by 4 bases and J by 1 base, with 10 bases left in between. The CDR3 loop spans 14 amino acids. The DNA for the CDR3 is TGTGCCAGCAGCCGCGGACAAAATAACTATGGCTACACCTTC. The encoded protein is CASSRGQNNYGYTF.

In its sample, this clone was seen many times. The same CDR3 can be traced to other DNA sequences in this sample. CDR3 in amino acids: CASSYGQHNEKLFF. Here the CDR3 DNA reads TGTGCCAGCAGCTATGGACAGCATAATGAAAAACTGTTTTTT. The chain employs TRBV6-5 and TRBJ1-4; TRBD1 is a possible D gene (6 bases). Germline CDR1 reads MNHEY; CDR2 reads SVGAGI. CDR3 length equals 14 residues. V lost 6 bases, J lost 4 bases, and 12 bases lay in between.

V and J are TRBV7-2 and TRBJ1-5; D remains unclear. Per the germline V gene, CDR1 is SGHTA and CDR2 is FQGNSA. V was clipped by 1 base and J by 7 bases, with 8 bases between them. This CDR3 region has 13 residues. The CDR3 DNA is TGTGCCAGCAGCTTAGGTAAGGGCCAGCCCCAGCATTTT. Amino acids: CASSLGKGQPQHF.